This TCR beta chain was identified during a study of T cell clones after liver transplantation. Sequenced by immunoSEQ multiplex PCR; TCRdb stores in-frame clones only, minus some. The profile shows 75,000 to 95,000 clones, approximately 80% of them singletons. CDR3 length: 15 residues. Trimming removed 7 bases at V and 0 bases at J, with 16 bases between. Looked up from germline, CDR1 is SEHNR and CDR2 is FQNEAQ (reference sequence). V and J are TRBV7-9 and TRBJ2-7; either TRBD1 or TRBD2 may supply D (5 bases each). This receptor was obtained from a human patient who received a liver transplant. These T cells may partly come from the graft donor. This specimen was CD4+ T cells from blood, taken roughly 48 months after liver transplant. CDR3 in amino acids: CASTGGVLSSYEQYF. CDR3 bases: TGTGCCAGCACTGGGGGAGTCCTTTCCTCCTACGAGCAGTACTTC. The variable domain in full, completed from reference TRBV7-9 and TRBJ2-7, reads DTGVSQNPRHKITKRGQNVTFRCDPISEHNRLYWYRQTLGQGPEFLTYFQNEAQLEKSRLLSDRFSAERPKGSFSTLEIQRTEQGDSAMYLCASTGGVLSSYEQYFGPGTRLTVT.